The T cell receptor beta chain under discussion was sequenced for a study of shared clonotypes between healthy human individuals. Overall study results and limits: The authors expected sequencing depth to affect clonotype sharing among donors. When naive CD4 clonotypes were compared across a few donors, roughly 4.9% were shared.

CDR1 and CDR2 from the germline V gene are MNHNS and SASEGT. The CDR3 is made up of 9 amino acids, end residues included. Note on this clone: Its antigen is not identified. The final CDR3 position lacks the conserved phenylalanine or tryptophan, pointing to a likely read error. The limits of the CDR3 on the DNA are not certain, so only TCRdb's listed CDR3 is given.

The naive CD8 population came from CD45RO-negative cells selected for CCR7, without terminally differentiated effector memory CD45RA+ cells. Profiled with immunoSEQ multiplex PCR; TCRdb holds only in-frame clones, not every one. The sample records about 2.1 million clones, approximately 94% being singletons. The sequencing sample was made of naive CD8+ T cells from PBMCs. This chain joins TRBV6-1 and TRBJ2-6; the DNA was not compared with TRBD2, the D call given in the table. This receptor was identified in a man between 18 and 29 years old in good health. Some clones in this sample may be carry-over from other donors' samples. Here the CDR3 reads CASSERRHR.